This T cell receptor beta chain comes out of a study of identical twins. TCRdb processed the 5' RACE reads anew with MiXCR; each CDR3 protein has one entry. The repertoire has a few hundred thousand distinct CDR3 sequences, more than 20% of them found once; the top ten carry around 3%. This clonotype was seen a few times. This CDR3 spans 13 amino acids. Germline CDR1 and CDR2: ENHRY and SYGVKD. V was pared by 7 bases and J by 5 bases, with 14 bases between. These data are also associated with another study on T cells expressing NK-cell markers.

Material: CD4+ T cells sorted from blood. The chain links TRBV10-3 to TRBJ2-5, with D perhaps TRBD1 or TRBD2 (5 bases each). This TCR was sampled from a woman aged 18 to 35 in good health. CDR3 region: CAINKRGEETQYF. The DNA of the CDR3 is TGTGCCATCAACAAACGGGGCGAGGAGACCCAGTACTTC.